The source of this TCR beta chain is a study of blood T cell repertoires in COVID-19. Study information: Collection of acute and convalescent COVID-19 samples took place in the United States, Italy and Spain. PBMCs, B-cell-depleted T cells, or T cells provided the cDNA or gDNA that made up the material.

After removal of 0 bases from V and 15 bases from J, the junction contained 5 bases not matched to a gene. This CDR3 is built from 12 residues. This table comes from immunoSEQ multiplex PCR, and its TCRdb copy is limited to in-frame clones, with some not included. In the table there are some 220,000 clones, 70% to 85% of which are singletons. This TCR was recovered from a man aged 50-60 years with active or convalescent COVID-19. This chain uses TRBV12-3 or TRBV12-4 with TRBJ2-4; 7 bases fit TRBD1. The sample taken for sequencing was peripheral blood. The CDR3 sequence is CASSLATGQRYF. The CDR3 nucleotides are TGTGCCAGCAGTTTAGCGACAGGGCAACGGTACTTC.